These 18 T cell receptor beta chains were all obtained from the same sample, sequenced in a study of blood T cell repertoires in COVID-19. The protocol was immunoSEQ multiplex PCR, while the TCRdb copy is restricted to in-frame clones and leaves out a portion. Among 60,000 to 75,000 clones, approximately 86% were seen once, and the ten largest hold around 13%. Sequencing input: peripheral blood. The receptors come from a woman aged 60 to 75 with acute or convalescent COVID-19.

This clone was counted once. The chain couples TRBV4-1 to TRBJ2-1, with TRBD2 matching over 8 bases. Per germline, CDR1 MGHRA and CDR2 YSYEKL. J was trimmed by 4 bases and V by 3 bases; bases with no gene match: 5. The CDR3 has 15 residues. The DNA for the CDR3 is TGCGCCAGCAGCCAGACGGGGGGGCCTTACAATGAGCAGTTCTTC. Translating it yields CASSQTGGPYNEQFF.

The genes are TRBV9 and TRBJ1-2; D not certain. Germline CDR1 and CDR2: SGDLS and YYNGEE. V lost 3 bases to trimming and J lost 0 bases, with 12 bases between them. The CDR3 totals 15 residues. The CDR3 protein is CASSGPSASNYGYTF. CDR3 in DNA: TGTGCCAGCAGCGGCCCATCAGCGTCTAACTATGGCTACACCTTC.

This clone occurred a few times. The chain recombines TRBV4-2 with TRBJ1-1; the D is unclear. CDR1 and CDR2 from the germline V gene are LGHNA and YNFKEQ. The CDR3 sequence is 14 residues long. V was pared by 0 bases and J by 4 bases, with 9 bases between. CDR3 nucleotide sequence: TGTGCCAGCAGCCAAGATTTCCGGGGCACTGAAGCTTTCTTT. It is translated as CASSQDFRGTEAFF.

The chain links TRBV10-2 to TRBJ1-2; maybe TRBD1 (5 bases). The CDR3 length is 14 residues. Germline-derived CDR1 and CDR2 are WSHSY and SAAADI. V was cut by 2 bases and J by 4 bases, with 11 bases left in between. The CDR3 nucleotides are TGCGCCAGCAGTGAGGGAGGGGTGGGCTATGGCTACACCTTC. Protein sequence: CASSEGGVGYGYTF.

V and J are TRBV6-1 and TRBJ1-6; possible D gene TRBD1, 6 bases. The CDR3 spans 14 residues. The V and J ends lost 1 base and 7 bases respectively, with 8 bases between them. CDR1 and CDR2 (germline): MNHNS, SASEGT. Written as DNA, the CDR3 is TGTGCCAGCAGTGAAGACAGGGCGAATTCACCCCTCCACTTT. As protein: CASSEDRANSPLHF.

The chain couples TRBV5-4 to TRBJ2-2, with D perhaps matching TRBD2 (5 bases). V lost 6 bases, J lost 4 bases, and 13 bases lay in between. The CDR3 totals 14 residues. Germline V gives CDR1 SGHNT, CDR2 YYREEE (reference sequence). The CDR3 sequence is CASTLASGTGELFF. The CDR3 nucleotides read TGTGCCAGCACGTTAGCGTCGGGCACCGGGGAGCTGTTTTTT.

The chain combines TRBV11-2 with TRBJ2-1; possibly TRBD2 for D (7 bases). Germline V lookup: CDR1 SGHAT, CDR2 FQNNGV. V was clipped by 1 base and J by 12 bases, with 16 bases between them. The CDR3 loop spans 14 amino acids. The CDR3 here is CASSLVGGAPGQFF. The DNA of the CDR3 is TGTGCCAGCAGCTTAGTAGGGGGGGCCCCAGGGCAGTTCTTC.

The V call is TRBV4-1, the J call TRBJ2-2, with TRBD1 matching over 8 bases. J lost 3 bases, V lost 0 bases, and 3 bases had no gene match. Looked up from germline, CDR1 is MGHRA and CDR2 is YSYEKL. This CDR3 contains 16 residues. CDR3 nucleotides: TGCGCCAGCAGCCAAGATCAGGGGGCTGACACCGGGGAGCTGTTTTTT. Protein sequence: CASSQDQGADTGELFF.

The chain has TRBV7-2 and TRBJ2-6, with 9 bases matching TRBD2. The trim removed 1 base at V and 0 bases at J, leaving 4 bases unmatched. CDR3 length equals 18 residues. The V gene's germline CDR1 is SGHTA and CDR2 FQGNSA. The CDR3 DNA reads as TGTGCCAGCAGCTTAGTTAGCGGGGGCTCCTCTGGGGCCAACGTCCTGACTTTC. Encoded protein: CASSLVSGGSSGANVLTF.

The chain is built from TRBV7-8 and TRBJ1-3, with 9 bases that match TRBD1. CDR1 and CDR2 from the germline V gene are SGHVS and FQNEAQ. Unmatched junction bases numbered 7, after V lost 2 bases and J lost 2 bases. The CDR3 has 17 residues. The CDR3 region is CASSLTGTGNPGNTIYF. The CDR3 DNA reads TGTGCCAGCAGCTTAACCGGGACAGGGAACCCTGGAAACACCATATATTTT.

In this sample, this clone turned up once. V is TRBV10-3 and J is TRBJ2-1; TRBD2 matches at 9 bases. Per the germline V gene, CDR1 is ENHRY and CDR2 is SYGVKD. The CDR3 contains 17 residues. The V and J ends lost 0 bases and 6 bases, in that order; junction bases with no gene match: 9. The CDR3 is CAISESSKRGVPNEQFF. CDR3 bases: TGTGCCATCAGTGAGTCGAGTAAGCGGGGGGTCCCCAATGAGCAGTTCTTC.

This rearrangement joins TRBV6-5 to TRBJ1-2, with D perhaps TRBD1 (6 bases). V lost 10 bases to trimming and J lost 2 bases, with 11 bases between them. The CDR3 length is 12 residues. From germline, CDR1 is MNHEY and CDR2 SVGAGI. The CDR3 bases are TGTGCCACCAGACAGGTGAACTATGGCTACACCTTC. Its protein is CATRQVNYGYTF.

The CDR3, as DNA: TGTGCCAGCAGTCAAAGCCCCGGGACAAATCATAATGAAAAACTGTTTTTT. Translation gives CASSQSPGTNHNEKLFF. This chain joins TRBV25-1 and TRBJ1-4; D may be TRBD1 (6 bases). The V gene's germline CDR1 is MGHDK and CDR2 SYGVNS. The CDR3 runs 17 residues. Trimming removed 5 bases from V and 4 bases from J, with 20 bases in between.

The gene calls are TRBV19 and TRBJ2-6; 8 bases fit TRBD1. Germline CDR1 and CDR2: LNHDA and SQIVND (reference sequence). The CDR3 is made up of 15 amino acids. After removal of 4 bases from V and 2 bases from J, the junction contained 1 base not matched to a gene. CDR3 residues: CASSTTGAGANVLTF. In DNA, the CDR3 is TGTGCCAGTAGTACGACAGGGGCTGGGGCCAACGTCCTGACTTTC.

J is TRBJ1-5 and V is TRBV7-8; D is uncertain. With 5 bases removed from V and 4 bases from J, the gap between germline ends came to 9 bases. The germline CDR1 and CDR2 sequences are SGHVS and FQNEAQ. This CDR3 is built from 13 residues. CDR3 protein: CASSTTQNQPQHF. The CDR3 DNA reads TGTGCCAGCAGCACAACACAGAATCAGCCCCAGCATTTT.

The chain carries TRBV3-1 (or the pseudogene TRBV3-2) and TRBJ1-1, with D perhaps TRBD1 (5 bases). Trimming cost V 1 base and J 5 bases, with 11 bases left between them. The CDR3 loop spans 14 amino acids. Looked up from germline, CDR1 is LGHDT and CDR2 is YNNKEL (reference sequence). Here the CDR3 DNA reads TGTGCCAGCAGCCAAGGGGCGGGGGGGACTGAAGCTTTCTTT. Translation: CASSQGAGGTEAFF.

J is TRBJ2-5 and V is TRBV7-9; perhaps TRBD1 as D (6 bases). The CDR3 spans 16 residues. V lost 6 bases to trimming and J lost 2 bases, with 19 bases between them. Germline loops: CDR1 SEHNR, CDR2 FQNEAQ (reference sequence). Written as DNA, the CDR3 is TGTGCCAGCAGTTTTATTAAAACAGGGTATCAAGAGACCCAGTACTTC. Its translation is CASSFIKTGYQETQYF.

The chain has TRBV3-1 (or the pseudogene TRBV3-2) and TRBJ2-5; 8 positions agree with TRBD2. Unmatched junction bases numbered 5, after V lost 3 bases and J lost 2 bases. CDR3 length: 15 residues. From germline, CDR1 is LGHDT and CDR2 YNNKEL (reference sequence). CDR3 nucleotides: TGTGCCAGCAGCCACCCTAGCGGGCTACAAGAGACCCAGTACTTC. This sequence encodes CASSHPSGLQETQYF.